Here is one TCR beta chain with its context. What it binds is not known. The data stem from a study of PD-1 blockade in classical Hodgkin lymphoma. The germline CDR1 and CDR2 sequences are MNHEY and SMNVEV (reference sequence). Trimming removed 10 bases at V and 1 base at J, with 10 bases between. The CDR3 runs to 12 residues. Study results and limitations: CD8+ TCR diversity did not rise significantly by C4D1, unlike CD4+.

Every patient experienced relapse after autologous stem cell transplantation, and brentuximab vedotin exposure varied. The assay was immunoSEQ multiplex PCR, and TCRdb's table has in-frame clones only and misses some. The sample has approximately 61,000 clones, roughly nine tenths seen once. Source: peripheral blood mononuclear cells (PBMCs), taken at baseline. V usage is TRBV27 and J usage is TRBJ1-1, with a tentative D call TRBD1 (5 bases). The origin of this receptor is a human donor with classical Hodgkin lymphoma. CDR3 in amino acids: CAKAGRNTEAFF. The CDR3 DNA reads as TGTGCCAAGGCGGGGCGGAACACTGAAGCTTTCTTT.